Given below is one T cell receptor beta chain in context. Its binding antigen is unknown. Per-base quality was not reported, and no clone a single base away is much larger than it. The library was prepared using the immunoSEQ multiplex PCR assay. This immuneACCESS table, as held by TCRdb, lists in-frame sequences with V and J called but not all clones. Of the missing ones, under half trace to an unresolved V gene in checked studies; the others have no known cause. The sample includes roughly 76,000 clones, with around 85% observed a single time. Roughly 4.9% of the sample comes from the top ten. The record originates from a study of technical replicates of blood from a few donors (dated by TCRdb to the late 2010s). CDR1 and CDR2, looked up from the germline V gene, are LGHNA and YSLEER. The CDR3, cysteine through phenylalanine, is 16 amino acids long. The DNA shown is the 48-base CDR3, in frame from base 1. Here V drops 0 bases and J drops 0 bases, and the junction holds 2 bases not matched to any gene.

The V and J segments used are TRBV4-3 and TRBJ2-1; 7 nucleotides in the junction match TRBD2. Sequencing was carried out using PBMCs. The origin of this receptor is a human donor in good health. Some clones in this sample may be carry-over from other donors' samples. Here is the DNA: TGCGCCAGCAGCCAAGATGGCGGGAGCTCCTACAATGAGCAGTTCTTC. This is translated as CASSQDGGSSYNEQFF.